The clone carrying this T cell receptor beta chain was recorded a few times. Its specificity is not known. Carrying unique molecular identifiers, the cDNA also gained a universal primer site through template switching. Via MiXCR, TCRdb re-called the 5' RACE reads, giving one row per CDR3 protein. The table records around 370,000 distinct CDR3 sequences, around 9% of them present only once. The J segment lost 5 bases and the V segment lost 0 bases, leaving 9 bases of the junction unmatched. CDR1 is SGHRS, CDR2 YFSETQ, per germline. The CDR3 is made up of 17 amino acids. The data originate from a study of identical twins. Study results and caveats: When twins shared out-of-frame alpha sequences, those sequences had excess low generation probability. Modelling underestimated the level of out-of-frame TCR alpha sharing observed in monozygotic twins.

This TCR was sampled from a woman between 50 and 59 years old in good health. Input material: naive T cells sorted from blood. V and J are TRBV5-1 and TRBJ2-1, with TRBD2 identical over 9 bases. CDR3 DNA: TGCGCCAGCAGCTTGGGAGAAGCTAGCGGGACCGACAATGAGCAGTTCTTC. This encodes CASSLGEASGTDNEQFF.